These 25 T cell receptor beta chains share one sample of origin, sequenced in a study of cytomegalovirus exposure and HLA in healthy donors. This PCR relied on a set of 60 Vbeta primers and 13 Jbeta primers. This table comes from immunoSEQ multiplex PCR, and its TCRdb copy is limited to in-frame clones, with some not included. The profile shows over 85,000 clones, around four fifths of them singletons. Sequencing was performed on PBMCs. All receptors derive from a female donor in good health and CMV-seropositive.

This clone was observed a single time. The chain recombines TRBV5-6 with TRBJ2-5; a possible D gene is TRBD1 (5 bases). The CDR3 loop spans 14 amino acids. Germline V gene sequence: CDR1 SGHDT, CDR2 YYEEEE. V was trimmed by 0 bases and J by 7 bases, leaving 13 bases between them. The CDR3 nucleotides read TGTGCCAGCAGCTTGGGCGCAGGGTCCGCGACCCAGTACTTC. Protein sequence: CASSLGAGSATQYF.

V and J are TRBV7-7 and TRBJ2-3, with D tentatively TRBD1 (5 bases). The germline CDR1 and CDR2 sequences are SSHAT and FNYEAQ (reference sequence). The CDR3 sequence is 16 residues long. V was cut by 5 bases and J by 0 bases, with 15 bases left in between. The CDR3 bases are TGTGCCAGCAGCCCTGGACACTTATCTAGCACAGATACGCAGTATTTT. It specifies CASSPGHLSSTDTQYF.

This clone was observed a few times. Distinct nucleotide sequences in the sample also encode this CDR3. The genes are TRBV30 and TRBJ1-1; D perhaps matches TRBD1 (5 bases). Per germline, CDR1 GTSNPN and CDR2 SVGIG (reference sequence). The V and J ends lost 2 bases and 4 bases respectively, with 11 bases between them. This CDR3 contains 13 residues. The CDR3: CAWSRQGGTEAFF. DNA for the CDR3: TGTGCCTGGAGTAGGCAGGGCGGCACTGAAGCTTTCTTT.

The chain recombines TRBV19 with TRBJ2-7, with D perhaps TRBD2 (5 bases). The CDR3 is 15 residues long. Looked up from germline, CDR1 is LNHDA and CDR2 is SQIVND (reference sequence). V was cut by 5 bases and J by 3 bases, with 17 bases left in between. The CDR3 region is CASSHLGSGNYEQYF. Here the CDR3 DNA reads TGTGCCAGTAGTCACCTAGGGAGTGGAAACTACGAGCAGTACTTC.

J is TRBJ2-1 and V is TRBV4-1, with 11 bases aligning to TRBD1. Germline loops: CDR1 MGHRA, CDR2 YSYEKL. The J segment lost 6 bases and the V segment lost 0 bases, leaving 4 bases of the junction unmatched. This CDR3 is 16 amino acids long. CDR3 DNA: TGCGCCAGCAGCCAAGAGGGGACAGGGGGGCTCAATGAGCAGTTCTTC. Translating gives CASSQEGTGGLNEQFF.

The J gene is TRBJ2-3, the V gene TRBV6-5; D is ambiguous. V lost 3 bases to trimming and J lost 0 bases, with 4 bases between them. Germline V gene data show CDR1 as MNHEY and CDR2 as SVGAGI. The length of the CDR3 is 13 residues. CDR3 DNA sequence: TGTGCCAGCAGTTATGCGAGCACAGATACGCAGTATTTT. Translation gives CASSYASTDTQYF.

The V gene is TRBV23-1, the J gene TRBJ1-5; 8 nucleotides match TRBD1. TRBV23-1 is marked as an open reading frame, function uncertain. Losses at the gene ends were 0 bases for V and 5 bases for J; bases not matched to a gene: 6. The CDR3 is 16 residues long. CDR3 nucleotides: TGCGCCAGCAGTCAATCTTCAGACAGGGGCCATCAGCCCCAGCATTTT. Amino acid sequence: CASSQSSDRGHQPQHF.

This clone appeared a few times. V is TRBV19 and J is TRBJ1-1; D might be TRBD1 (6 bases). Trimming took 3 bases from V and 5 from J, leaving 13 bases between them. The CDR3 runs 14 residues. CDR1 is LNHDA and CDR2 is SQIVND in the germline V gene (reference sequence). The DNA of the CDR3 is TGTGCCAGTAGTATCATAGACCAGGGGACTGAAGCTTTCTTT. It is translated as CASSIIDQGTEAFF.

The rearrangement uses TRBV7-2 and TRBJ2-1; 11 positions agree with TRBD2. The CDR3 is 15 residues long. V dropped 5 bases and J dropped 6; count of bases not matched to a gene: 6. Germline assignment: CDR1 SGHTA and CDR2 FQGNSA. CDR3 sequence: CASSPTSGGPNEQFF. The CDR3 DNA reads TGTGCCAGCAGCCCTACTAGCGGGGGCCCCAATGAGCAGTTCTTC.

The chain couples TRBV6-5 to TRBJ1-1; maybe TRBD1 (6 bases). Per the germline V gene, CDR1 is MNHEY and CDR2 is SVGAGI. The V and J ends lost 5 bases and 1 base respectively, with 14 bases between them. The CDR3 has 15 amino acids. The CDR3: CASSPQTGANTEAFF. The CDR3 region has the DNA TGTGCCAGCAGTCCTCAGACAGGCGCGAACACTGAAGCTTTCTTT.

This clone has just one count. The chain has TRBV11-2 and TRBJ2-3, with TRBD2 identical over 10 bases. The V and J ends lost 5 bases and 5 bases, in that order; junction bases with no gene match: 10. This CDR3 is 16 amino acids long. The V gene's germline CDR1 is SGHAT and CDR2 FQNNGV. Here the CDR3 DNA reads TGTGCCAGCAGCGCTGGACTAGCGGTAGTGGGAGATACGCAGTATTTT. This gives the protein CASSAGLAVVGDTQYF.

This clone has only a few counts. The J gene is TRBJ1-2, the V gene TRBV28, with TRBD1 matching over 9 bases. In germline, CDR1 is MDHEN, CDR2 SYDVKM. Trimming removed 4 bases from V and 3 bases from J; junction bases left unmatched: 3. There are 14 residues in the CDR3. CDR3 in DNA: TGTGCCAGCAGTTACAGGGGGCGAGACTATGGCTACACCTTC. It yields the protein CASSYRGRDYGYTF.

V usage is TRBV5-1 and J usage is TRBJ1-4; 7 bases are a match to TRBD1. Germline assignment: CDR1 SGHRS and CDR2 YFSETQ. The junction had 6 bases not matched to a gene; V was cut back by 4 bases and J by 0 bases. This CDR3 is 16 amino acids long. The CDR3 here is CASSLGQFATNEKLFF. CDR3 bases: TGCGCCAGCAGCCTGGGACAGTTTGCAACTAATGAAAAACTGTTTTTT. Full variable domain (missing parts from reference TRBV5-1 and TRBJ1-4): KAGVTQTPRYLIKTRGQQVTLSCSPISGHRSVSWYQQTPGQGLQFLFEYFSETQRNKGNFPGRFSGRQFSNSRSEMNVSTLELGDSALYLCASSLGQFATNEKLFFGSGTQLSVL.

CDR3 DNA sequence: TGTGCCAGCAGTACCTACGAGGAAAAACTGTTTTTT. Amino acid sequence: CASSTYEEKLFF. V is TRBV28 and J is TRBJ1-4; D unclear. The CDR3 spans 12 residues. Germline assignment: CDR1 MDHEN and CDR2 SYDVKM. V was pared by 5 bases and J by 8 bases, with 9 bases between.

The V call is TRBV19, the J call TRBJ2-7, with D maybe TRBD1 (7 bases). V gave up 4 bases and J gave up 3 bases, with 19 bases separating them. The CDR3 runs 16 residues. Germline values: CDR1 LNHDA, CDR2 SQIVND (reference sequence). The CDR3: CASSTTDRDSNYEQYF. CDR3 sequence (DNA): TGTGCCAGTAGTACTACCGACAGGGACTCAAACTACGAGCAGTACTTC.

V is TRBV19 and J is TRBJ2-1, with TRBD1 as a possible D gene (6 bases). Germline CDR1 reads LNHDA; CDR2 reads SQIVND (reference sequence). Trimming removed 4 bases from V and 8 bases from J, with 9 bases in between. CDR3 length equals 12 residues. CDR3 region: CASSRGGYEQFF. CDR3 nucleotides: TGTGCCAGTAGTAGAGGGGGATATGAGCAGTTCTTC.

Comment on this clone: One junction end disagrees with the germline gene, perhaps due to a read error. CDR3 loop: CACSPGRGGAGYEQYF. CDR3 nucleotides: TGTGCCTGCAGCCCTGGTCGGGGGGGCGCTGGCTACGAGCAGTACTTC. The V call is TRBV27, the J call TRBJ2-7; 8 bases are a match to TRBD2. The CDR3 contains 16 residues. CDR1 and CDR2 (germline): MNHEY, SMNVEV (reference sequence).

The chain carries TRBV4-1 and TRBJ2-2; TRBD2 agrees at 10 bases. Germline CDR1 is MGHRA and CDR2 is YSYEKL. This CDR3 spans 17 amino acids. J lost 2 bases, V lost 3 bases, and 6 bases had no gene match. In nucleotides, the CDR3 is TGCGCCAGCAGCCATGCCCTAGCGGGGGCCAACACCGGGGAGCTGTTTTTT. It translates to CASSHALAGANTGELFF.

The chain recombines TRBV28 with TRBJ1-5; D is perhaps TRBD1 (5 bases). The V and J ends lost 4 bases and 4 bases respectively, with 14 bases between them. The CDR3 extends over 15 amino acids. Germline V gene lookup returns CDR1 MDHEN and CDR2 SYDVKM. CDR3 nucleotides: TGTGCCAGCAGTTCAATGCGACAGTTTAATCAGCCCCAGCATTTT. Its translation is CASSSMRQFNQPQHF. The full variable domain, in which reference TRBV28 and TRBJ1-5 provide the parts outside the CDR3, is DVKVTQSSRYLVKRTGEKVFLECVQDMDHENMFWYRQDPGLGLRLIYFSYDVKMKEKGDIPEGYSVSREKKERFSLILESASTNQTSMYLCASSSMRQFNQPQHFGDGTRLSIL.

This chain joins TRBV28 and TRBJ1-3, with 9 bases lining up with TRBD1. Germline assignment: CDR1 MDHEN and CDR2 SYDVKM. Unmatched junction bases numbered 6, after V lost 6 bases and J lost 3 bases. The CDR3 contains 15 residues. The CDR3 DNA sequence: TGTGCCAGCAGAAGGACAGGGGCGTATGGAAACACCATATATTTT. This encodes CASRRTGAYGNTIYF.

V and J are TRBV28 and TRBJ1-2, with TRBD1 matching 10 bases. The CDR3 runs 18 residues. Germline CDR1 and CDR2: MDHEN and SYDVKM. V gave up 2 bases and J gave up 5 bases; unmatched junction bases: 14. The CDR3 DNA reads as TGTGCCAGCAGTTTAGATGCGGGGGGGACAGGGGCAGGATATGGCTACACCTTC. Translated, it gives CASSLDAGGTGAGYGYTF.

This chain links TRBV19 with TRBJ2-3, with 7 positions matching TRBD1. Unmatched junction bases numbered 12, after V lost 6 bases and J lost 3 bases. The CDR3 length is 16 residues. Per germline, CDR1 LNHDA and CDR2 SQIVND (reference sequence). As DNA, the CDR3 is TGTGCCAGTAGATCCGGCAGACAGGGTAGAACAGATACGCAGTATTTT. Protein sequence: CASRSGRQGRTDTQYF.

The chain links TRBV15 to TRBJ2-2, with TRBD1 matching 10 bases. After removal of 4 bases from V and 4 bases from J, the junction contained 6 bases not matched to a gene. Germline lookup yields CDR1 LNHNV and CDR2 YYDKDF (reference sequence). The CDR3 is 16 amino acids. CDR3 loop: CATSNRQGAGTGELFF. The CDR3 DNA follows: TGTGCCACCAGCAACCGACAGGGGGCGGGCACCGGGGAGCTGTTTTTT.

In this sample, this clone turned up once. The V gene is TRBV29-1, the J gene TRBJ2-3; 10 bases are a match to TRBD1. Germline V CDR1 and CDR2: SQVTM, ANQGSEA. J lost 1 base, V lost 2 bases, and 3 bases had no gene match. CDR3 length: 15 amino acids. CDR3 bases: TGCAGCGTTGAACTGACAGGGGGCCGCACAGATACGCAGTATTTT. As protein: CSVELTGGRTDTQYF.

The chain carries TRBV29-1 and TRBJ1-2; D is ambiguous. The CDR3 length is 13 residues. Trimming stripped 7 bases from V and 0 bases from J, with 12 bases between. Germline values: CDR1 SQVTM, CDR2 ANQGSEA. The CDR3 sequence: CSAENRTNYGYTF. As DNA, the CDR3 is TGCAGCGCCGAGAATAGAACTAACTATGGCTACACCTTC.